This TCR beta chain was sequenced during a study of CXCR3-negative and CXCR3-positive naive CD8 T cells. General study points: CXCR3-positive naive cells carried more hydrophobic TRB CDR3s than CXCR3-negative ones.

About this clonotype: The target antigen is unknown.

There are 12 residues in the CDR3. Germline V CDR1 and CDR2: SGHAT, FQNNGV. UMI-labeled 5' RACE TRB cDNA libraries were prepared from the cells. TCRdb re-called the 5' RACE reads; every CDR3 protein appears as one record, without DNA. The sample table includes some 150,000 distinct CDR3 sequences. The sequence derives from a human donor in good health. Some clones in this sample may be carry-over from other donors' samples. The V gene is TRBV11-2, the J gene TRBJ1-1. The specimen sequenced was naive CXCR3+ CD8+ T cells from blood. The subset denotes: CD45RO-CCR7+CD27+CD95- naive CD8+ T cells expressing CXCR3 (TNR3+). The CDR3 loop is CASSYSNFEAFF.